This T cell receptor beta chain came from a study of cytomegalovirus exposure and HLA in healthy donors. This CDR3 has 15 residues. The V end lost 4 bases, the J end lost 0 bases, and 10 bases lay between the germline ends. CDR1 and CDR2 (germline): SGHDN, FVKESK. Assay used: immunoSEQ multiplex PCR; TCRdb lists only in-frame clones, some missing. Counted here are fewer than 350,000 clones, around 89% occurring once; the ten biggest clones make up 0.92%. The sequence was collected from a woman aged 18-30 years in good health and CMV-seronegative. The sequencing input was PBMCs. V is TRBV14 and J is TRBJ2-4, with a weak D call TRBD1 (7 bases). The CDR3 nucleotides are TGTGCCAGCAGCCCAGGGGGGACAGCCAAAAACATTCAGTACTTC. Its protein is CASSPGGTAKNIQYF.